These T cell receptor beta chains were read from a single sample in a study of molecular identifiers for immune sequencing clone quantification. MiXCR, run by TCRdb on the PCR reads, gives a single entry per CDR3 protein. The profile shows under 800,000 distinct CDR3 sequences, 25% of them singletons. The sequencing input was naive CD8+ T cells from blood, with Jurkat cell RNA spiked in. These TCRs come from a human donor in good health. Some libraries in this study had Jurkat cell RNA spiked in. The conserved cysteine and the conserved F or W are not part of the CDR3 here. A D gene is named only where the DNA matches it firmly.

CDR3aa	v_gene	d_gene
ASSIVLSSVQPQH	TRBV19	.
ASSQEGGIGREAF	TRBV4-3	.
ASRTFSGTGLYSNQPQH	TRBV6-2/TRBV6-3	TRBD1
SVVVANTGELF	TRBV29-1	.
ASSFPQGAGETQY	TRBV5-6	TRBD1
SATSGEETQY	TRBV20-1	TRBD2
ASSFSGSDSVGQETQY	TRBV12-3/TRBV12-4	TRBD2
ASSLLGQADTGELF	TRBV27	.
ASSAPGLADSYNEQF	TRBV2	TRBD2
SANQGGAEAF	TRBV20-1	.
SARAPTYQTGYQPQH	TRBV20-1	TRBD1
SASQTPGTGPTYEQY	TRBV20-1	TRBD1
ASSPGQGNVYGYT	TRBV11-2	TRBD1
ASSPYWGGEPQY	TRBV7-2	.
ASSAGAGNTIY	TRBV21-1	.
ASSHGQEGY	TRBV6-6	.